The source of this T cell receptor (beta chain) is a study of blood T cell repertoires in COVID-19. Study-wide context: Material from acute and convalescent COVID-19 was sourced from the United States, Italy and Spain. PBMCs, B-cell-depleted T cells, or T cells provided the cDNA or gDNA that made up the material.

As handled by the study authors: Estimated nucleated cell counts came from reference gene primer amplification. Sequenced by immunoSEQ multiplex PCR; TCRdb stores in-frame clones only, minus some. V, J and clone size derive from that table, while D and trimming were established from the DNA sequence. The data contain about 390,000 clones, more than 70% of them singletons. CDR1 is SEHNR and CDR2 is FQNEAQ in the germline V gene (reference sequence). The CDR3 consists of 14 residues. The V end lost 1 base, the J end lost 7 bases, and 13 bases lay between the germline ends. The chain links TRBV7-9 to TRBJ1-2, with no clear D. Specimen: peripheral blood. The clonotype comes from a woman aged 60-70 years with COVID-19, enrolled during active disease. The CDR3 protein is CASSLGAGGSGYTF. CDR3 nucleotide sequence: TGTGCCAGCAGCTTAGGGGCTGGAGGTAGTGGCTACACCTTC.